This entry lists 5 T cell receptor beta chains sequenced from one sample in a study of cytomegalovirus exposure and HLA in healthy donors. Amplification used 60 Vbeta primers and 13 Jbeta primers. Only in-frame clones appear in the TCRdb table, and some are missing; sequencing was by immunoSEQ multiplex PCR. Seen here are 150,000 to 200,000 clones, 65% to 90% observed once, and the top ten hold roughly 2%. The material sequenced was PBMCs. These receptors originate from a human donor in good health.

The chain carries TRBV5-6 and TRBJ1-4; D is uncertain. The CDR3 has 15 amino acids. V gave up 4 bases and J gave up 7 bases, with 17 bases separating them. Germline CDR1 is SGHDT and CDR2 is YYEEEE. The CDR3 reads CASSQYSLSGEKLFF. In nucleotides, the CDR3 is TGTGCCAGCAGCCAATACTCCCTTTCGGGTGAAAAACTGTTTTTT.

V and J are TRBV6-5 and TRBJ1-2; 7 bases line up with TRBD1. Per germline, CDR1 MNHEY and CDR2 SVGAGI. J lost 6 bases, V lost 5 bases, and 6 bases had no gene match. The CDR3 totals 13 residues. The CDR3 spells CASSRGQPNGYTF. Written as DNA, the CDR3 is TGTGCCAGCAGTAGGGGACAGCCTAATGGCTACACCTTC.

The chain combines TRBV29-1 with TRBJ2-3, with 9 bases that match TRBD2. CDR3 length: 14 amino acids. The germline gives CDR1 SQVTM, CDR2 ANQGSEA. V gave up 3 bases and J gave up 2 bases; unmatched junction bases: 3. CDR3 amino acids: CSVEASGDTDTQYF. Here the CDR3 DNA reads TGCAGCGTTGAGGCTAGCGGGGACACAGATACGCAGTATTTT.

The rearrangement joins TRBV5-1 to TRBJ2-6, with 7 bases aligning to TRBD1. Germline loops: CDR1 SGHRS, CDR2 YFSETQ. With 4 bases clipped from V and 0 bases from J, the junction kept 7 bases outside the gene matches. The CDR3 loop spans 17 amino acids. The CDR3 sequence is CASSTGTVNSGANVLTF. Here the CDR3 DNA reads TGCGCCAGCAGCACGGGGACAGTCAACTCTGGGGCCAACGTCCTGACTTTC.

The J gene is TRBJ2-7, the V gene TRBV13; 7 positions agree with TRBD1. Germline trimming cut 5 bases from V and 2 bases from J; bases unmatched to any gene: 6. This CDR3 has 14 residues. CDR1 is PRHDT and CDR2 is FYEKMQ in the germline V gene (reference sequence). CDR3 nucleotide sequence: TGTGCCAGCAGCCGGAGCGGACAGGCCTACGAGCAGTACTTC. This codes for CASSRSGQAYEQYF.